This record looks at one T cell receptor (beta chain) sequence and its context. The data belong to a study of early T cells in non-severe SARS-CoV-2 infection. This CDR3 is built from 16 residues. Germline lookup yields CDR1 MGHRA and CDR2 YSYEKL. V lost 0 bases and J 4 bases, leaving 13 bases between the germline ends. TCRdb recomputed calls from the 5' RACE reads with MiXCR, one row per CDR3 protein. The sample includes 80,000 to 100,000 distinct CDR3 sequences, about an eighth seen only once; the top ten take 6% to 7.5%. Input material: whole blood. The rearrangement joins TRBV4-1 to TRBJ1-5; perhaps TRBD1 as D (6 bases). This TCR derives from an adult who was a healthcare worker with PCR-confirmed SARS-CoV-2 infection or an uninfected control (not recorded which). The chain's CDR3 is CASSQDPGQGNQPQHF. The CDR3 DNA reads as TGCGCCAGCAGCCAAGATCCAGGGCAGGGGAATCAGCCCCAGCATTTT.